This TCR beta chain was sequenced in a study of a mutant IDH1 vaccine in newly diagnosed glioma. Whole-study context: Once 4-6 weeks had passed after radiotherapy alone, vaccination started, or it started with temozolomide cycles. Participants attended visit V12, the safety follow-up, at week 35, and then attended visit V13 at week 47.

The repertoire was sequenced with immunoSEQ multiplex PCR; TCRdb's copy has only in-frame clones and lacks some. The sample carries about 24,000 clones, about 80% recorded once. The CDR3 is 15 residues long. Germline assignment: CDR1 ENHRY and CDR2 SYGVKD. V was clipped by 0 bases and J by 4 bases, with 10 bases between them. The time point: week 47, end of study. The investigators gave 300 ug of mutant IDH1 20-mer peptide in each vaccine dose, together with topical imiquimod. About this clone itself: Antigen: not known.

Sequenced material: PBMCs, taken from a glioma patient whose treatment included an IDH1 peptide vaccine. The V gene is TRBV10-3, the J gene TRBJ2-1; D uncertain. This TCR was sampled from a man aged 35-49 years with glioma. Some clones in this sample may be carry-over from other donors' samples. CDR3 residues: CAISESRVSYNEQFF. CDR3 DNA sequence: TGTGCCATCAGTGAGTCAAGGGTTTCATACAATGAGCAGTTCTTC.